A selection of T cell receptor beta chains follows, all from one sample in a study of T cells in Graves' hyperthyroidism and ophthalmopathy. One entry per CDR3 protein, called by TCRdb with MiXCR from the multiplex PCR reads. The sample carries 500,000 to 800,000 distinct CDR3 sequences, roughly 14% recorded once. Sequencing used blood. These TCRs come from a woman aged 45 to 65 with Graves' ophthalmopathy. The CDR3 runs from the conserved cysteine through the conserved F or W. D genes are given only for firm matches. Part of the rows lack a size; the others show once, few, many or a class for expanded clones.

TRBJ1-4	many	TRBV7-2	TRBD1	TGTGCCAGCAGCCTACTCAGGGGGCCGAATGGAAAACTGTTTTTT	CASSLLRGPNGKLFF
TRBJ2-5	many	TRBV19	TRBD1	TGTGCCAGTAGAAGCACGGACAGGATACAAGAGACCCAGTACTTC	CASRSTDRIQETQYF
TRBJ2-3	many	TRBV12-3/TRBV12-4	TRBD2	TGTGCCAGCACCTCCGGACTAGCGGGAGCAGATACGCAGTATTTT	CASTSGLAGADTQYF
TRBJ2-1	-	TRBV6-2/TRBV6-3	TRBD1	TGTGCCAGCAGCACCGTAGGTCGGGACAGGGGTCTGAGCTCCTACAATGAGCAGTTCTTC	CASSTVGRDRGLSSYNEQFF
TRBJ2-3	many	TRBV28	TRBD2	TGTGCCAGCAGTTTTAGCCTAGCGGGAAGCACAGATACGCAGTATTTT	CASSFSLAGSTDTQYF
TRBJ2-1	many	TRBV10-3	-	TGTGCCATCCGCCCCCAAGCCTACAATGAGCAGTTCTTC	CAIRPQAYNEQFF
TRBJ2-1	-	TRBV29-1	-	TGCAGCGTTGTCGGGGACTATGAGCAGTTCTTC	CSVVGDYEQFF
TRBJ2-2	few	TRBV20-1	-	TGCAGTGCTACTAGAACCGGGGAGCTGTTTTTT	CSATRTGELFF
TRBJ2-7	-	TRBV27	TRBD2	TGTGCCAGCGGAAGAGCGGGGGATTTCTACGAGCAGTGCTTC	CASGRAGDFYEQCF
TRBJ1-2	-	TRBV19	-	TGTGCCAGTAGTATGAACTATGGCTACACCTTC	CASSMNYGYTF
TRBJ2-7	many	TRBV27	TRBD2	TGTGCCAGCAGACTCCGGGGGGAGTTTTACGAGCAGTACTTC	CASRLRGEFYEQYF
TRBJ1-1	-	TRBV29-1	-	TGCAGCGTAGACAGACACGCTGAAGCTTTCTTT	CSVDRHAEAFF
TRBJ2-1	few	TRBV4-3	TRBD2	TGCGCCAGCAGCCCGGGACTAGCGGGAGGGCGGGGTGAGCAGTTCTTC	CASSPGLAGGRGEQFF
TRBJ1-1	few	TRBV9	-	TGTGCCAGCAGCGTAGGAGGTGATAGGGGTTGGGAAGCTTTCTTT	CASSVGGDRGWEAFF
TRBJ2-6	few	TRBV5-1	-	TGCGCCAGCAAGGACCCTGGGGCCAACGTCCTGACTTTC	CASKDPGANVLTF
TRBJ2-1	many	TRBV7-7	-	TGTGCTAGCAGCCCGCGCTCTCGTGGGTCCTACAATGAGCAGTTCTTC	CASSPRSRGSYNEQFF
TRBJ2-3	-	TRBV14	TRBD2	TGTACCAGCAGCCCACTAGCGGGCCTAAGCACAGATACGCAGTATTTT	CTSSPLAGLSTDTQYF
TRBJ2-1	once	TRBV27	TRBD2	TGTGCCAGCAGTTTAACTAGCGGGAGTTACGATGAGCAGTTCTTC	CASSLTSGSYDEQFF
TRBJ1-4	many	TRBV5-1	-	TGCGCCAGCAGTTTTCAGGGTAATGAAAAACTGTTTTTT	CASSFQGNEKLFF
TRBJ2-3	many	TRBV7-9	TRBD2	TGTGCCAGCAGCTTATTTAGCGGGAGTAAAACAGATACGCAGTATTTT	CASSLFSGSKTDTQYF
TRBJ2-1	-	TRBV28	TRBD2	TGTGCCAGCAGCCTATTAGCGGGAGGGCCCGACAATGAGCAGTTCTTC	CASSLLAGGPDNEQFF
TRBJ2-2	many	TRBV20-1	-	TGCAGTGCTAGAGATGGTGGCAGGGTGAACACCGGGGAGCTGTTTTTT	CSARDGGRVNTGELFF
TRBJ2-7	many	TRBV28	TRBD2	TGTGCCAGCAGTAAAGCGGGAGGGGGAGGCGAGCAGTACTTC	CASSKAGGGGEQYF
TRBJ2-7	few	TRBV6-1	TRBD1	TGTGCCAGCAGCGATCTGAGGGGGCACGAGCAGTACTTC	CASSDLRGHEQYF
TRBJ2-2	-	TRBV7-3	TRBD1	TGTGCCAGCAGCTTGGGACAGGGGGTATACACCGGGGAGCTGTTTTTT	CASSLGQGVYTGELFF
TRBJ2-7	many	TRBV11-2	TRBD2	TGTGCCAGCAGCTCACTTACCGGGACTAGCGGTCGGTACGAGCAGTACTTC	CASSSLTGTSGRYEQYF
TRBJ1-6	many	TRBV3-1	-	TGTGCCAGCAGCCAAGATTATCGAGGTCGGGTTTATTCACCCCTCCACTTT	CASSQDYRGRVYSPLHF
TRBJ1-2	many	TRBV10-3	-	TGTGCCATCAGTGAGGCAAGACGGACGCTATATGGCTACACCTTC	CAISEARRTLYGYTF
TRBJ2-1	many	TRBV28	TRBD2	TGTGCCAGCAGTTTAGGATCACGTCGCGGGAGCGTCTTCAATGAGCAGTTCTTC	CASSLGSRRGSVFNEQFF
TRBJ1-4	few	TRBV6-1	-	TGTGCCAGCTACCAGGGAAGGGTTAGTGAAAAACTGTTTTTT	CASYQGRVSEKLFF
TRBJ2-1	many	TRBV5-5	-	TGTGCCAGCAGCGCAAGACCGGGCCGACGGAATGAGCAGTTCTTC	CASSARPGRRNEQFF
TRBJ2-1	many	TRBV7-3	TRBD2	TGTGCCAGCAGCCAAGGACACCCCGGGACTAGCGAGAAAGAGCAGTTCTTC	CASSQGHPGTSEKEQFF
TRBJ1-6	many	TRBV11-2	TRBD1	TGTGCCAGCAGCTTTGACAGGGTGGCTTCACCCCTCCACTTT	CASSFDRVASPLHF
TRBJ2-3	-	TRBV25-1	-	TGTGCCAGCAGTGAACTTACTAGCCGAGAATTAAATACGCAGTATTTT	CASSELTSRELNTQYF
TRBJ2-1	few	TRBV12-3/TRBV12-4	-	TGTGCCAGCAGGGTGGGACTTTCCAATGAGCAGTTCTTC	CASRVGLSNEQFF
TRBJ2-7	few	TRBV7-2	-	TGTGCCAGCAGCTTAGCCGGGAGAGGGTACGAGCAGTACTTC	CASSLAGRGYEQYF
TRBJ2-7	many	TRBV12-3/TRBV12-4	TRBD2	TGTGCCAGCAGTCCCGCGGGAGGGCGCGAGCAGTACTTC	CASSPAGGREQYF
TRBJ1-2	-	TRBV4-2	-	TGTGCCGCGGCGACAGCTAACTATGGCTACACCTTC	CAAATANYGYTF
TRBJ2-1	-	TRBV29-1	TRBD2	TGCAGCGTTGAAGATTCGGATCGGGAGGTGAATGAGCAGTTCTTC	CSVEDSDREVNEQFF
TRBJ2-2	-	TRBV14	TRBD1	TGTGCCAGCAGCCAAGACGGGGGACAGGGTCGTGACGGGGAGCTGTTTTTT	CASSQDGGQGRDGELFF
TRBJ2-1	many	TRBV7-2	-	TGTGCCAGCAGCTTGAAGGCCGGCCCCTACAATGAGCAGTTCTTC	CASSLKAGPYNEQFF
TRBJ2-1	few	TRBV29-1	-	TGCAGCGTTCACAAACAGGGATCCTACAATGAGCAGTTCTTC	CSVHKQGSYNEQFF
TRBJ2-2	many	TRBV18	-	TGTGCCAGCTCACCATACACAGCAGCTGACACCGGGGAGCTGTTTTTT	CASSPYTAADTGELFF
TRBJ2-3	-	TRBV29-1	TRBD2	TGCAGCGTTGTCGGGGCGTCCGGGAGGGGACTAGATACGCAGTATTTT	CSVVGASGRGLDTQYF
TRBJ1-2	-	TRBV7-6	-	TGTGCCAGCAGCTTAGCCCCGTTAGCTGGGTTTGGCTACACCTTC	CASSLAPLAGFGYTF
TRBJ1-4	few	TRBV6-4	-	TGTGCCAGCAGTGACCCCGTCGAGGACACTACTGAAAAACTGTTTTTT	CASSDPVEDTTEKLFF
TRBJ2-1	many	TRBV10-3	-	TGTGCCATCAAGAGGGGGGACTACGTAGAGGAGCAGTTCTTC	CAIKRGDYVEEQFF
TRBJ2-7	-	TRBV29-1	-	TGCAGTGGGGAGGGTTCCCGGGACAGGTTACATCGATCCTACGAGCAGTACTTC	CSGEGSRDRLHRSYEQYF
TRBJ1-3	many	TRBV30	-	TGTGCCTGGAGCAGTGGAAACACCATATATTTT	CAWSSGNTIYF
TRBJ1-4	few	TRBV20-1	TRBD1	TGCAGTGCTAGAGATATTTTGAAGATACAGGGGGCGTTCGATGAAAAACTGTTTTTT	CSARDILKIQGAFDEKLFF
TRBJ2-7	many	TRBV28	TRBD1	TGTGCCATAGGGACAGGATTATACGAGCAGTACTTC	CAIGTGLYEQYF
TRBJ1-5	-	TRBV28	TRBD1	TGTGCCAGCAGACACACGCAGGGGGCGAGCAATCAGCCCCAGCATTTT	CASRHTQGASNQPQHF
TRBJ1-1	many	TRBV28	-	TGTGCCAGCAGTTTTATGGAGAACACTGAAGCTTTCTTT	CASSFMENTEAFF